This T cell receptor beta chain came from a study of OX40 agonist ivuxolimab in advanced cancers. Regarding the research as a whole: Ivuxolimab was a fully human IgG2 agonistic monoclonal antibody targeting the costimulatory receptor OX40 (CD134). Intravenous ivuxolimab was administered to patients every 2 weeks at six dose levels: 0.01, 0.1, 0.3, 1.5, 3 and 10 mg/kg. Of the approximately 50 patients in dose escalation, 19 had hepatocellular carcinoma, some 15 had melanoma, 9 had renal cell carcinoma and 9 had head and neck cancer. In the dose-escalation cohort, 82.7% of patients were male, and the mean age was approximately 64 years, with a range of 23 to 79. Prior anti-PD-1, anti-PD-L1 or anti-CTLA-4 therapy was permitted, and roughly two fifths of dose-escalation patients had received checkpoint inhibitors. Partial responses occurred in three dose-escalation patients: two with cutaneous melanoma and one with hepatocellular carcinoma. The purpose of peripheral TCRbeta sequencing was to test whether ivuxolimab changed TCR sequence diversity and led to clonal T-cell expansion. The monotherapy dose-escalation portion (N ≈ 52 patients) of the phase I ivuxolimab trial is reported in the paper. The paper's findings and limits, for the study overall: The antigen specificity of the peripheral T cells that underwent clonal expansion was not determined. At doses of 0.1 to 3.0 mg/kg, clonal expansion of both CD4+ and CD8+ T cells in blood was seen between baseline and week 6. Low levels of normalized T-cell clonal expansion were also seen in some patients who did not respond. After ivuxolimab, more expanded clones were found on average in CD8+ T cells than in CD4+ T cells. In the 0.1-3.0 mg/kg groups, partial responders had among the lowest normalized peripheral clonal expansion, particularly in CD8+ T cells.

The trial excluded patients who had a history of autoimmune disease or were on systemic immunosuppression. Peripheral blood for TCR sequencing was collected from all dose cohorts at baseline, on cycle 4 day 1, and on cycle 7 day 1. Samples came from an open-label, multicenter, first-in-human phase I dose-escalation trial of ivuxolimab. The trial enrolled adults with locally advanced or metastatic head and neck squamous cell, hepatocellular, melanoma or renal cell carcinoma. Before TCR sequencing, CD4+ T cells and CD8+ T cells from peripheral blood were sorted into separate populations. With respect to this clone: Its recognized antigen is unknown. It has no much larger one-base neighbor in the sample; base qualities were not kept.

The CDR3 measures 18 amino acids from cysteine to phenylalanine. Only the CDR3 DNA is retained, 54 bases long and in frame from the first base. V trim: 1 base; J trim: 0 bases; unmatched bases: 12. The germline V gene yields MGHRA for CDR1 and YSYEKL for CDR2. Genomic DNA was isolated from the sorted cells so that the TCRbeta CDR3 region could be sequenced. The immunoSEQ Assay was used to sequence the TCRbeta CDR3 regions. TCRdb holds this immuneACCESS table with in-frame rearrangements only. Some clones are missing; in checked studies, unresolved V genes explain under half, and the rest has no known cause. The sample table holds approximately 77,000 clones, of which approximately 90% were seen once. The top ten hold 8% to 13% of the sample.

The rearrangement joined TRBV4-1 to TRBJ2-7; the junction holds 7 bases that match TRBD1. This sequence originates from an adult with an advanced solid tumor such as melanoma, head and neck, liver or kidney cancer. Sequencing used CD4+ or CD8+ T cells sorted from blood, obtained in a trial of the OX40 agonist ivuxolimab. Read as DNA, the sequence is TGCGCCAGCAGCCAAGTCTCGGGACAGTTGGGTTTCTCCTACGAGCAGTACTTC. It encodes CASSQVSGQLGFSYEQYF.